This TCR beta chain was identified during a study of shared clonotypes between healthy human individuals. For this clone: Its antigen is not identified.

Germline CDR1 is ENHRY and CDR2 is SYGVKD. The V end was cut by 1 base, the J end by 2 bases, with 7 bases between. This CDR3 is 14 amino acids long. Points from the study as a whole: When compared with the clonotypes that were shared by all four sorted-subset donors, the non-shared clonotypes turned out to have lower generation probabilities.

Nashville, Tennessee was home to all donors, who were Caucasian adults. Using immunoSEQ multiplex PCR, the repertoire was profiled, and TCRdb retains in-frame clones only, with some absent. The table shows over 1.4 million clones, with about 96% occurring only once. The sequencing sample was made of naive CD4+ T cells sorted from blood. Specified subset: CD45RA+ positively selected. The rearrangement joins TRBV10-3 to TRBJ2-3; D uncertain. The sequence derives from a man aged 25-40 years in good health. The CDR3 bases are TGTGCCATCAGTGAGTTGAGGCACACAGATACGCAGTATTTT. It specifies CAISELRHTDTQYF.